This TCR beta chain stems from a study of blood T cell repertoires in COVID-19 (dated by TCRdb to the early 2020s). For context, the study as a whole: The collaborator samples originated in the United States, Italy and Spain and spanned the acute and convalescent phases of COVID-19. Samples came from the ongoing ImmuneRACE study (first 160 participants) plus 1,254 subjects from 6 global collaborators. Sample metadata almost always included a de-identified subject ID, COVID-19 status, age in years and sex. Where available, HLA class I and class II types were taken from metadata supplied by the sample provider and were not determined by assay-based typing. The material from the prospective study consisted of cDNA or gDNA derived from T cells, B-cell-depleted T cells, or PBMCs. A freely available public database, intended as a resource for researchers studying the immune response to SARS-CoV-2, is where the repertoires were released. The dataset comprised deeply sampled blood TCRbeta repertoires from subjects exposed to, actively infected with, or recovered from COVID-19.

Enrolling through a virtual design, the prospective study's participants ranged in age from roughly 18 to 90 years and lived across roughly 24 United States geographic areas. In the prospective study, cohorts were assigned on the basis of participant-reported clinical history obtained from a screening survey and a study questionnaire. In the prospective study, mobile phlebotomists collected whole blood, serum and a nasopharyngeal or oropharyngeal swab from each participant. Participants in the prospective study had the option to provide additional blood draws and questionnaires over an approximately 2-month period. Blood samples from the prospective study were shipped frozen or at room temperature prior to DNA extraction. Here is what the overall study found, with its caveats: How much clinical and demographic metadata was included differed by source and by participant, and the metadata was provided uncurated.

With regard to this clone: Its antigen is currently not known. It has no much larger one-base neighbor in the sample; base qualities were not kept.

TCRbeta CDR3 regions were amplified from genomic DNA using the immunoSEQ Assay, a bias-controlled multiplex PCR. The authors' analysis ran thus. The number of nucleated cells in each sample was estimated from the amplification of reference gene primers within the assay. Sequence reads were collapsed and filtered to measure the absolute abundance of every unique TCRbeta CDR3 rearrangement. For each sample, productive Simpson clonality was calculated by taking the square root of Simpson's diversity index across productive rearrangements. Drawn from immuneACCESS, this table holds only the in-frame rearrangements with V and J called that TCRdb kept. Clones are partly lost; checked studies trace under half to an unresolved V gene and leave the rest unexplained. V, J and clone size were drawn from that table, and D and trimming were deduced from the DNA. The sample table lists over 350,000 clones, about 85% of them with a count of one. Clones ranked in the top ten supply roughly 1.8% of the sample.

The CDR3, cysteine through phenylalanine, is 15 amino acids long. The sequence is cut down to CDR3 DNA, 45 bases in frame from base 1. Trimming accounts for 3 bases at V and 7 bases at J, while the number of junction bases matched to no gene is 4. The germline V gene (reference sequence) gives CDR1 as SGHAT and CDR2 as FQDESV. The source is a woman aged 18-29 years with acute COVID-19. This chain joins TRBV11-1 to TRBJ1-6, and 9 bases in between align with TRBD1. The sequencing sample was made of PBMCs or T cells enriched from blood (not recorded which). The DNA sequence follows: TGTGCCAGCAGCTTGGCCGGGACAGGGAATTCACCCCTCCACTTT. It is translated as CASSLAGTGNSPLHF.